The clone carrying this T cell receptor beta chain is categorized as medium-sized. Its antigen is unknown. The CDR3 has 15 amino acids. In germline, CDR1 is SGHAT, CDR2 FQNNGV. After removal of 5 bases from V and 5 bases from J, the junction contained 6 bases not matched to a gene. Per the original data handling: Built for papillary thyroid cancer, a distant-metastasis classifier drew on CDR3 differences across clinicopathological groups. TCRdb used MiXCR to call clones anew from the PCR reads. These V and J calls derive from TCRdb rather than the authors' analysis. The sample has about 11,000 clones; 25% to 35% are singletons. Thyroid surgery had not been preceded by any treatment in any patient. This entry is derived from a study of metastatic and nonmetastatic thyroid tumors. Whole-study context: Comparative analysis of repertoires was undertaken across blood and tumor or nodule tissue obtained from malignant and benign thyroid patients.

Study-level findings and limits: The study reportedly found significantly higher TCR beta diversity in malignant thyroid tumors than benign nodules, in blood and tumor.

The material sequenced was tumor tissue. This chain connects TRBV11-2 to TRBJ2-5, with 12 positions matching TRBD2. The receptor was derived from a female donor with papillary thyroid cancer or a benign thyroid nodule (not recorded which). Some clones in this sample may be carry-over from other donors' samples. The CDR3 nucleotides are TGTGCCAGCAGCCCTAGCGGGGGGGCAGGTGAGACCCAGTACTTC. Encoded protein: CASSPSGGAGETQYF.